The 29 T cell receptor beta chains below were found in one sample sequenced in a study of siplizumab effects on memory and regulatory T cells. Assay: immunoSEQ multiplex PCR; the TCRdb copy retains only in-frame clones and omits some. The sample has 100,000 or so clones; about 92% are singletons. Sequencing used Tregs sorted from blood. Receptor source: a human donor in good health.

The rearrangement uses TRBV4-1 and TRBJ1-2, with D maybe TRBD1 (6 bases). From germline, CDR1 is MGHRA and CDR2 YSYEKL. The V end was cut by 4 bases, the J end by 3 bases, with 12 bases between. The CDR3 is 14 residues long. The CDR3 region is CASSRNRDHYGYTF. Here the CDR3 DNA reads TGCGCCAGCAGCCGAAACAGGGACCACTATGGCTACACCTTC.

The CDR3 region is CASSNIPGQGNNEQFF. DNA of the CDR3: TGTGCCAGCAGTAATATCCCGGGACAGGGGAACAATGAGCAGTTCTTC. V gene TRBV25-1 combines with J gene TRBJ2-1; 10 bases align to TRBD1. Germline V gene data show CDR1 as MGHDK and CDR2 as SYGVNS. V dropped 5 bases and J dropped 5; count of bases not matched to a gene: 9. The CDR3 runs 16 residues.

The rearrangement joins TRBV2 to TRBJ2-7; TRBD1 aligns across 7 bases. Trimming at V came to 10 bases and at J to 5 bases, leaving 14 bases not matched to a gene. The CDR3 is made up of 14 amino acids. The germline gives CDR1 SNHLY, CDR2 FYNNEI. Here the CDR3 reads CATTLGQTWNEQYF. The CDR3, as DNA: TGTGCCACCACCCTGGGACAGACCTGGAACGAGCAGTACTTC.

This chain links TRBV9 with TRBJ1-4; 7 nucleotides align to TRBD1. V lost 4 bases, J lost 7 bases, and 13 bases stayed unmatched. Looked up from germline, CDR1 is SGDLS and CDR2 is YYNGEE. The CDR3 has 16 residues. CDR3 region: CASSSTGGQGGEKLFF. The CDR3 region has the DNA TGTGCCAGCAGCTCCACTGGGGGGCAGGGGGGTGAAAAACTGTTTTTT.

This CDR3 reads CASSESGMNTEAFF. DNA of the CDR3: TGTGCCAGCAGTGAGTCAGGGATGAACACTGAAGCTTTCTTT. This chain connects TRBV2 to TRBJ1-1; weak D call: TRBD1 (5 bases). V lost 3 bases to trimming and J lost 0 bases, with 8 bases between them. This CDR3 comprises 14 residues. Germline CDR1 reads SNHLY; CDR2 reads FYNNEI.

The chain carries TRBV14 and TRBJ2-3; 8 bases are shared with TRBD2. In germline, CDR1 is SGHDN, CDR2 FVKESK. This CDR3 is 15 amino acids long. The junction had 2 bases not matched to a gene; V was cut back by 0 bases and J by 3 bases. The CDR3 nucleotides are TGTGCCAGCAGCCAAGACACTAGCGGAACAGATACGCAGTATTTT. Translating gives CASSQDTSGTDTQYF. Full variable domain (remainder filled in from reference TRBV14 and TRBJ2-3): EAGVTQFPSHSVIEKGQTVTLRCDPISGHDNLYWYRRVMGKEIKFLLHFVKESKQDESGMPNNRFLAERTGGTYSTLKVQPAELEDSGVYFCASSQDTSGTDTQYFGPGTRLTVL.

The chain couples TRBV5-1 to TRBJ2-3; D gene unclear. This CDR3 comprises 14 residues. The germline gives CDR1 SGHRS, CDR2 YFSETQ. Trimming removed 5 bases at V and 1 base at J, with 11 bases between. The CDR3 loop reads CASRNGPGTDTQYF. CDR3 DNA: TGCGCCAGCAGAAATGGACCTGGCACAGATACGCAGTATTTT.

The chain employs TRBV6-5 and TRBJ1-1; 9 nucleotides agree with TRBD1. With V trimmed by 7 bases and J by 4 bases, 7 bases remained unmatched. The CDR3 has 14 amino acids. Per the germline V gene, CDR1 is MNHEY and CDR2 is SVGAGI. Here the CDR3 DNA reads TGTGCCAGCAATTCCTGGACAGGGGCCACTGAAGCTTTCTTT. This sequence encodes CASNSWTGATEAFF.

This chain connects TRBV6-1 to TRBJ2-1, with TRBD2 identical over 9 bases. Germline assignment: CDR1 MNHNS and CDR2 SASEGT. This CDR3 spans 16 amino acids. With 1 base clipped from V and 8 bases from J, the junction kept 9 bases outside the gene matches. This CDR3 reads CASSEEASGKRDEQFF. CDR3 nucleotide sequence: TGTGCCAGCAGTGAAGAGGCTAGCGGGAAAAGGGATGAGCAGTTCTTC.

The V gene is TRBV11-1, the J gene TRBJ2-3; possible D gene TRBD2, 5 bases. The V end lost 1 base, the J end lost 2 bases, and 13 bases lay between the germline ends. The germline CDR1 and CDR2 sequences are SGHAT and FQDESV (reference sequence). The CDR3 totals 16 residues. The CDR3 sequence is CASSLGGSLYTDTQYF. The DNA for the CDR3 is TGTGCCAGCAGCTTAGGCGGGTCCCTTTACACAGATACGCAGTATTTT.

CDR3: CASSDYSEASYGYTF. The CDR3 DNA reads as TGTGCCAGCAGTGATTACAGTGAGGCTAGCTATGGCTACACCTTC. The V call is TRBV2, the J call TRBJ1-2; D uncertain. The germline V and J ends were trimmed by 3 bases and 4 bases, with 15 bases remaining between them. Germline CDR1 and CDR2: SNHLY and FYNNEI. The CDR3 has 15 residues.

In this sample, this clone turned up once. In DNA form, the CDR3 reads TGTGCCAGCAGCACGAGGGGAGGGACTGAAGCTTTCTTT. Translated, it gives CASSTRGGTEAFF. The chain employs TRBV14 and TRBJ1-1; TRBD1 is a possible D gene (5 bases). This CDR3 is built from 13 residues. Germline lookup yields CDR1 SGHDN and CDR2 FVKESK. The V gene lost 5 bases and the J gene lost 5 bases, with 12 bases spanning the gap.

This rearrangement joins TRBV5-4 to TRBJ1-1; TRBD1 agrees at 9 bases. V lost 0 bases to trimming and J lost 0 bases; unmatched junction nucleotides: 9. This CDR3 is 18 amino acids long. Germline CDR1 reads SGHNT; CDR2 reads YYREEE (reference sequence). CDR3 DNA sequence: TGTGCCAGCAGCTTGGTCGGCGGGACAGGGATAATGAACACTGAAGCTTTCTTT. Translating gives CASSLVGGTGIMNTEAFF.

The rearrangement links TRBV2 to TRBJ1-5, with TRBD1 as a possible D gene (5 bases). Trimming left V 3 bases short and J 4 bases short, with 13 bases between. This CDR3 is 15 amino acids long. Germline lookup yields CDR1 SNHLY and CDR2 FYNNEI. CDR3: CASSEQGLSNQPQHF. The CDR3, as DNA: TGTGCCAGCAGTGAGCAGGGTCTATCTAATCAGCCCCAGCATTTT. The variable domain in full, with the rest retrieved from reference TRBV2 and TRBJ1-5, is EPEVTQTPSHQVTQMGQEVILRCVPISNHLYFYWYRQILGQKVEFLVSFYNNEISEKSEIFDDQFSVERPDGSNFTLKIRSTKLEDSAMYFCASSEQGLSNQPQHFGDGTRLSIL.

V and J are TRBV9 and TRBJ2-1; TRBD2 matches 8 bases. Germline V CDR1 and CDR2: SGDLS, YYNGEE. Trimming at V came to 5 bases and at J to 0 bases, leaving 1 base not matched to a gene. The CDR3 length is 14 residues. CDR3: CASSLAGSYNEQFF. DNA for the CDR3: TGTGCCAGCAGTCTAGCGGGCTCCTACAATGAGCAGTTCTTC.

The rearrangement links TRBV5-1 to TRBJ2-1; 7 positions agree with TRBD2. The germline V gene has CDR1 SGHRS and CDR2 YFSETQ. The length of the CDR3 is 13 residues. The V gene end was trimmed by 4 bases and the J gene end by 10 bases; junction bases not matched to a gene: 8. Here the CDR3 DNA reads TGCGCCAGCAGCGGGCGGGAGCTCCAGGAGCAGTTCTTC. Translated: CASSGRELQEQFF. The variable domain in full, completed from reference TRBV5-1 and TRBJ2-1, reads KAGVTQTPRYLIKTRGQQVTLSCSPISGHRSVSWYQQTPGQGLQFLFEYFSETQRNKGNFPGRFSGRQFSNSRSEMNVSTLELGDSALYLCASSGRELQEQFFGPGTRLTVL.

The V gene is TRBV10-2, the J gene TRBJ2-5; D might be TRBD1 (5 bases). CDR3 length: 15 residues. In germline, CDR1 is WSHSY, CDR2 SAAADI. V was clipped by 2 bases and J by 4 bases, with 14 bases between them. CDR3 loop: CASSEGADGRETQYF. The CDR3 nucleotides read TGCGCCAGCAGTGAGGGGGCCGACGGAAGAGAGACCCAGTACTTC.

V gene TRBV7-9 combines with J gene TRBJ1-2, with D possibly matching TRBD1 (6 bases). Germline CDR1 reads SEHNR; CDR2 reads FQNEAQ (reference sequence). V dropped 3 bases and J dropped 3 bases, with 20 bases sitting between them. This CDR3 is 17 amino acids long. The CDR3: CASSFSPTGNGDYGYTF. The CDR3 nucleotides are TGTGCCAGCAGCTTTTCACCGACAGGAAACGGAGACTATGGCTACACCTTC.

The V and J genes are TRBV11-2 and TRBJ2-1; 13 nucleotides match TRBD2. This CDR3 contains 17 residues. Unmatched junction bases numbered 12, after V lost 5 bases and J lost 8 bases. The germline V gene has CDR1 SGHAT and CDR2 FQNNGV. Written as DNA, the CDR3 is TGTGCCAGCAGCCGGGGACTAGCGGGACTTGGCAGCGATGAGCAGTTCTTC. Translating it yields CASSRGLAGLGSDEQFF.

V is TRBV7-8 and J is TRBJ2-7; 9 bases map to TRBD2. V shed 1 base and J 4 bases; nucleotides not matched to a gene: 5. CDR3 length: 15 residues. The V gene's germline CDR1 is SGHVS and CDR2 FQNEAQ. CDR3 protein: CASSLVAGGPYEQYF. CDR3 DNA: TGTGCCAGCAGCTTAGTGGCGGGAGGGCCTTACGAGCAGTACTTC.

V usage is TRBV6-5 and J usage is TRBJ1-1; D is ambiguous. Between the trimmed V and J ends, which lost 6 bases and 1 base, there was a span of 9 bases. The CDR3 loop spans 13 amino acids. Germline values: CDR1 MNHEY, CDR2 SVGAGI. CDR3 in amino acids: CASRPNRNTEAFF. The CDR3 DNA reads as TGTGCCAGCAGACCAAACAGGAACACTGAAGCTTTCTTT.

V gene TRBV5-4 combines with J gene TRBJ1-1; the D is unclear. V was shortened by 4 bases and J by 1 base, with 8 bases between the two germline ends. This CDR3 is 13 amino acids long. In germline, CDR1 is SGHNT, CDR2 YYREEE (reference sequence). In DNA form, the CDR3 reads TGTGCCAGCAGCACCAGTTCGAACACTGAAGCTTTCTTT. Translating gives CASSTSSNTEAFF.

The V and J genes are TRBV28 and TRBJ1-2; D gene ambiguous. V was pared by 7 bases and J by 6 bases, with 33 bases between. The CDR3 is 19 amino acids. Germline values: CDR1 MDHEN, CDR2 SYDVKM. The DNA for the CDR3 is TGTGCCAGCACCTACTTACTCCGGGTCCGCGGAGCTAAGAACGATGGCTACACCTTC. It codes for CASTYLLRVRGAKNDGYTF.

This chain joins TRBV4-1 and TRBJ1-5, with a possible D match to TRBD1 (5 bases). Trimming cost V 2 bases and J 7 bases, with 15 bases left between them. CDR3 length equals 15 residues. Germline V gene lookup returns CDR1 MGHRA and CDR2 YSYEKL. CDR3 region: CASSQKYGGVQPQHF. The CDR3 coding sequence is TGCGCCAGCAGCCAAAAATACGGAGGGGTCCAGCCCCAGCATTTT.

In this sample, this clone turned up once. The CDR3 DNA reads as TGCGCCAGCAGCAGTGCCGGGACAGATAACTATGGCTACACCTTC. Translated: CASSSAGTDNYGYTF. J is TRBJ1-2 and V is TRBV5-1, with 7 bases lining up with TRBD1. The germline CDR1 and CDR2 sequences are SGHRS and YFSETQ. The CDR3 extends over 15 amino acids. V dropped 4 bases and J dropped 1; count of bases not matched to a gene: 7. Full variable domain (rest looked up from reference TRBV5-1 and TRBJ1-2): KAGVTQTPRYLIKTRGQQVTLSCSPISGHRSVSWYQQTPGQGLQFLFEYFSETQRNKGNFPGRFSGRQFSNSRSEMNVSTLELGDSALYLCASSSAGTDNYGYTFGSGTRLTVV.

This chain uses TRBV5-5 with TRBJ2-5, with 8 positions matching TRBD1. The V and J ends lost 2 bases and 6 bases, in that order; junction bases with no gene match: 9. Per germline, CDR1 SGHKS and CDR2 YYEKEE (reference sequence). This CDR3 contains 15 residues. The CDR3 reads CASSLFQGAIKTQYF. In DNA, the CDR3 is TGTGCCAGCAGCTTATTTCAGGGGGCGATAAAGACCCAGTACTTC.

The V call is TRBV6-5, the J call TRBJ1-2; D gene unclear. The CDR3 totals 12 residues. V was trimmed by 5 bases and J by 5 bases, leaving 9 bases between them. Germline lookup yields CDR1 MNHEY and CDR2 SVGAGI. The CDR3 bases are TGTGCCAGCAGTACCCCGGCGTATGGCTACACCTTC. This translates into CASSTPAYGYTF.

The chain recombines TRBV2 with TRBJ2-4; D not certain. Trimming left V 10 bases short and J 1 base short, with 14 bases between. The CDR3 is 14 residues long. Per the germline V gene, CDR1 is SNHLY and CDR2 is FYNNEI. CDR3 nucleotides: TGTGCCATTGACACTCCTAGGGCCAAAAACATTCAGTACTTC. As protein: CAIDTPRAKNIQYF.

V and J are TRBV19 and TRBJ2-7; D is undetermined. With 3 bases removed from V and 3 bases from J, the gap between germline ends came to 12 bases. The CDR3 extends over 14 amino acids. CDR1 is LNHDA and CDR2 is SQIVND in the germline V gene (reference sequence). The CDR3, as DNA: TGTGCCAGTAGTATTGTTGGACGGAGCTACGAGCAGTACTTC. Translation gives CASSIVGRSYEQYF.